Here is one TCR beta chain with its context. These data come from a study of Ad26.COV2.S vaccination and SARS-CoV-2 variants. Study details: Intramuscular Ad26.COV2.S at 5x10^10 or 1x10^11 viral particles.

Regarding treatment: 15 to 20 received Ad26.COV2.S at low or high dose, single or two shots; 5 received placebo; per-sample allocation not given. The study sampled participants on day 63 after the first vaccine or placebo injection. Trimming removed 6 bases from V and 4 bases from J; junction bases left unmatched: 11. The CDR3 has 17 amino acids. Germline V gene data show CDR1 as LNHDA and CDR2 as SQIVND (reference sequence). Produced via immunoSEQ multiplex PCR; TCRdb's table is partial and in-frame only. The data show approximately 450,000 clones, around 90% seen once. The V and J genes are TRBV19 and TRBJ1-5; 11 bases agree with TRBD1. The receptor was isolated from a person between 18 and 59 years old who received the Ad26.COV2.S COVID-19 vaccine or a placebo. Sequenced here: peripheral blood, sampled in a trial of Ad26.COV2.S vaccine versus placebo. The CDR3 protein is CASRDESGTGGNQPQHF. The CDR3 coding sequence is TGTGCCAGTAGGGATGAATCCGGGACAGGGGGAAATCAGCCCCAGCATTTT.